What follows are 32 T cell receptor beta chains derived from one specimen sequenced in a study of T-cell reconstitution after alpha-beta-depleted transplantation in children. Library preparation (for TCRbeta) was performed with unique molecular identifiers. One entry per CDR3 protein results from TCRdb running MiXCR on the PCR reads. The profile shows a few hundred thousand distinct CDR3 sequences, about 9.4% of them singletons. Sample: PBMCs from the stem cell graft donor, taken from the stem cell graft. These receptor sequences come from a human donor who donated a stem cell graft to a child with acute lymphoblastic leukemia.

This clonotype has just a few counts. The genes are TRBV28 and TRBJ2-3; D is possibly TRBD1 (6 bases). The length of the CDR3 is 13 residues. Per germline, CDR1 MDHEN and CDR2 SYDVKM. The V end lost 6 bases, the J end lost 4 bases, and 11 bases lay between the germline ends. The CDR3 reads CASRTGIPDTQYF. The CDR3 nucleotides are TGTGCCAGCAGAACAGGGATACCAGATACGCAGTATTTT.

This sequence joins TRBV12-3 or TRBV12-4 and TRBJ2-3; D gene unclear. Trimming took off 4 bases at V and 2 bases at J, with 10 bases between the two ends. This CDR3 is built from 14 residues. In nucleotides, the CDR3 is TGTGCCAGCAGTTGGGCTCGATACACAGATACGCAGTATTTT. It specifies CASSWARYTDTQYF.

The chain uses TRBV19 and TRBJ1-5, with 7 positions matching TRBD1. CDR3 length equals 14 residues. Trimming removed 6 bases from V and 4 bases from J; junction bases left unmatched: 6. Germline V CDR1 and CDR2: LNHDA, SQIVND (reference sequence). DNA of the CDR3: TGTGCCAGTAGGGTGGCAGGGGGAAATCAGCCCCAGCATTTT. It specifies CASRVAGGNQPQHF. The full variable domain, with the rest looked up from reference TRBV19 and TRBJ1-5, is DGGITQSPKYLFRKEGQNVTLSCEQNLNHDAMYWYRQDPGQGLRLIYYSQIVNDFQKGDIAEGYSVSREKKESFPLTVTSAQKNPTAFYLCASRVAGGNQPQHFGDGTRLSIL.

A few counts support this clonotype. This chain connects TRBV20-1 to TRBJ2-1; 8 nucleotides line up with TRBD2. This CDR3 contains 15 residues. Unmatched junction bases numbered 6, after V lost 5 bases and J lost 0 bases. The germline V gene has CDR1 DFQATT and CDR2 SNEGSKA (reference sequence). The CDR3 spells CSAWASGYSYNEQFF. The CDR3 bases are TGCAGTGCTTGGGCTAGCGGGTACTCCTACAATGAGCAGTTCTTC.

The chain employs TRBV20-1 and TRBJ2-7; the match to TRBD2 covers 9 bases. The V segment lost 0 bases and the J segment 2 bases; nucleotides outside the gene matches: 5. Germline V gene lookup returns CDR1 DFQATT and CDR2 SNEGSKA (reference sequence). This CDR3 comprises 15 residues. Here the CDR3 reads CSAREYPSGAYEQYF. CDR3 sequence (DNA): TGCAGTGCTAGAGAGTATCCTAGCGGGGCCTACGAGCAGTACTTC.

This clonotype came up a few times. The V gene is TRBV7-6, the J gene TRBJ2-3; weak D call: TRBD2 (5 bases). The length of the CDR3 is 15 residues. The V end was cut by 6 bases, the J end by 0 bases, with 13 bases between. From germline, CDR1 is SGHVS and CDR2 FNYEAQ. CDR3 protein: CASSETGISTDTQYF. The CDR3 DNA sequence: TGTGCCAGCAGTGAAACCGGGATAAGCACAGATACGCAGTATTTT.

The chain carries TRBV10-3 and TRBJ1-2, with 12 positions matching TRBD1. V shed 3 bases and J 3 bases; nucleotides not matched to a gene: 2. There are 15 residues in the CDR3. Germline values: CDR1 ENHRY, CDR2 SYGVKD. The CDR3 coding sequence is TGTGCCATCAGTGATGGGACAGGGGGCTACTATGGCTACACCTTC. Protein: CAISDGTGGYYGYTF.

The sample holds a few counts of this clonotype. This chain connects TRBV20-1 to TRBJ1-1, with unresolved D. Germline loops: CDR1 DFQATT, CDR2 SNEGSKA (reference sequence). V lost 6 bases and J 1 base, leaving 12 bases between the germline ends. The CDR3 runs 13 residues. The CDR3 spells CSALGGPNTEAFF. In DNA, the CDR3 is TGCAGTGCCCTGGGCGGCCCGAACACTGAAGCTTTCTTT.

This chain joins TRBV20-1 and TRBJ2-7; 10 bases line up with TRBD2. The V gene end was trimmed by 8 bases and the J gene end by 3 bases; junction bases not matched to a gene: 7. The CDR3 runs to 13 residues. From germline, CDR1 is DFQATT and CDR2 SNEGSKA (reference sequence). CDR3 amino acids: CSSSGTSVYEQYF. DNA of the CDR3: TGCAGTTCTTCCGGGACTAGCGTCTACGAGCAGTACTTC.

This clonotype has just a few counts. DNA for the CDR3: TGTGCCAGCAGCGCTACGGGGAGAATCGGGGAGCTGTTTTTT. Translated: CASSATGRIGELFF. The chain uses TRBV9 and TRBJ2-2, with TRBD2 as a possible D gene (5 bases). The V end lost 3 bases, the J end lost 7 bases, and 13 bases lay between the germline ends. The CDR3 has 14 residues. Germline V gene lookup returns CDR1 SGDLS and CDR2 YYNGEE.

In this sample, this clonotype turned up a few times. This chain joins TRBV6-2 or TRBV6-3 and TRBJ2-7, with a weak D call TRBD1 (5 bases). V was cut by 1 base and J by 0 bases, with 10 bases left in between. Germline assignment: CDR1 MNHEY and CDR2 SVGEGT. The CDR3 spans 15 residues. CDR3: CASSYLIDSSYEQYF. The CDR3 nucleotides read TGTGCCAGCAGTTACTTGATTGACAGCTCCTACGAGCAGTACTTC.

There are a few counts of this clonotype. V is TRBV10-3 and J is TRBJ2-1; 9 nucleotides match TRBD1. Germline V lookup: CDR1 ENHRY, CDR2 SYGVKD. Trimming removed 2 bases from V and 4 bases from J; junction bases left unmatched: 6. The CDR3 spans 16 residues. CDR3 residues: CAISEGRDRVYNEQFF. The CDR3 DNA sequence: TGTGCCATCAGTGAGGGCCGGGACAGGGTATACAATGAGCAGTTCTTC.

This chain joins TRBV20-1 and TRBJ1-5; D unclear. CDR1 and CDR2 (germline): DFQATT, SNEGSKA (reference sequence). The CDR3 totals 12 residues. The V and J ends lost 4 bases and 2 bases respectively, with 6 bases between them. This CDR3 reads CSATLRNQPQHF. DNA of the CDR3: TGCAGTGCTACTCTTCGCAATCAGCCCCAGCATTTT.

This clonotype occurred many times. The V gene is TRBV27, the J gene TRBJ2-1; the D is unclear. This CDR3 comprises 13 residues. Deletions cut 3 bases from V and 5 bases from J, with 8 bases between. Germline V lookup: CDR1 MNHEY, CDR2 SMNVEV (reference sequence). The CDR3 loop is CASSLALHNEQFF. CDR3 in DNA: TGTGCCAGCAGTTTGGCCCTTCACAATGAGCAGTTCTTC.

This clonotype has more than one count but fewer than ten. The chain couples TRBV6-1 to TRBJ2-7, with TRBD2 matching over 7 bases. The length of the CDR3 is 14 residues. After removal of 6 bases from V and 6 bases from J, the junction contained 11 bases not matched to a gene. CDR1 MNHNS and CDR2 SASEGT come from the germline V gene. The CDR3 protein is CASRGGLLTSEQYF. In DNA form, the CDR3 reads TGTGCCAGCAGGGGGGGACTACTTACAAGCGAGCAGTACTTC.

This clonotype turned up a few times. The V and J genes are TRBV7-9 and TRBJ1-3; TRBD1 is a possible D gene (5 bases). CDR3 length: 16 amino acids. The V end lost 7 bases, the J end lost 2 bases, and 18 bases lay between the germline ends. The germline V gene has CDR1 SEHNR and CDR2 FQNEAQ (reference sequence). CDR3 sequence (DNA): TGTGCCAGCACATCGTCTTCAGGGTCTCCTGGAAACACCATATATTTT. It specifies CASTSSSGSPGNTIYF.

This clonotype was recorded many times. The CDR3 coding sequence is TGCGCCAGCAGCTGGGACAACTACAATGAGCAGTTCTTC. Translated, it gives CASSWDNYNEQFF. The gene calls are TRBV5-1 and TRBJ2-1; tentative D call: TRBD1 (6 bases). With 3 bases removed from V and 3 bases from J, the gap between germline ends came to 7 bases. CDR3 length: 13 amino acids. Germline V CDR1 and CDR2: SGHRS, YFSETQ.

This clonotype showed up many times. V and J are TRBV20-1 and TRBJ1-6; 8 bases agree with TRBD1. With 1 base clipped from V and 4 bases from J, the junction kept 6 bases outside the gene matches. The germline V gene encodes CDR1 DFQATT and CDR2 SNEGSKA (reference sequence). CDR3 length: 16 amino acids. CDR3 bases: TGCAGTGCTAGAGGCCCTGACAGGGGATATAATTCACCCCTCCACTTT. Protein product: CSARGPDRGYNSPLHF.

J is TRBJ2-1 and V is TRBV4-1; the match to TRBD2 covers 8 bases. Germline trimming cut 4 bases from V and 3 bases from J; bases unmatched to any gene: 5. CDR1 is MGHRA and CDR2 is YSYEKL in the germline V gene. The CDR3 contains 15 residues. The DNA for the CDR3 is TGCGCCAGCAGCCCCCGAGCGGGAGTCTACAATGAGCAGTTCTTC. Translating it yields CASSPRAGVYNEQFF.

The rearrangement uses TRBV3-1 and TRBJ2-6; D may be TRBD1 (5 bases). Per the germline V gene, CDR1 is LGHDT and CDR2 is YNNKEL (reference sequence). The CDR3 loop spans 13 amino acids. CDR3 DNA sequence: TGTGTAAGTGGGGCCTCTGGGGCCAACGTCCTGACTTTC. This sequence encodes CVSGASGANVLTF.

This clonotype was counted at least ten times. CDR3 nucleotide sequence: TGTGCCAGCAGCTTATGGTCTAGCGGGATCTACAATGAGCAGTTCTTC. It is translated as CASSLWSSGIYNEQFF. This rearrangement joins TRBV7-2 to TRBJ2-1; 9 bases map to TRBD2. The length of the CDR3 is 16 residues. Germline CDR1 SGHTA, CDR2 FQGNSA. Unmatched junction bases numbered 5, after V lost 2 bases and J lost 3 bases.

The chain combines TRBV29-1 with TRBJ1-1, with TRBD1 matching over 7 bases. This CDR3 is built from 13 residues. CDR1 and CDR2 from the germline V gene are SQVTM and ANQGSEA. J was trimmed by 0 bases and V by 7 bases; bases with no gene match: 5. Here the CDR3 DNA reads TGCAGCGGACTCAGGGGGTTGAACACTGAAGCTTTCTTT. This gives the protein CSGLRGLNTEAFF.

This clonotype has ten or more counts. The chain employs TRBV3-1 and TRBJ2-1; no clear D gene. The CDR3 consists of 14 residues. V lost 0 bases, J lost 3 bases, and 6 bases lay in between. Germline assignment: CDR1 LGHDT and CDR2 YNNKEL (reference sequence). The CDR3 coding sequence is TGTGCCAGCAGCCAAGATGCAGTCTACAATGAGCAGTTCTTC. Translated: CASSQDAVYNEQFF.

This clonotype was detected a few times. V and J are TRBV19 and TRBJ2-1; D is ambiguous. This CDR3 has 16 amino acids. Trimming left V 9 bases short and J 0 bases short, with 18 bases between. Germline V gives CDR1 LNHDA, CDR2 SQIVND (reference sequence). In nucleotides, the CDR3 is TGTGCCAGGCGAGTACTACTAAAGAGCTCCTACAATGAGCAGTTCTTC. Encoded protein: CARRVLLKSSYNEQFF.

This clonotype was seen only a few times. This chain connects TRBV4-1 to TRBJ2-1; 9 positions agree with TRBD1. Germline values: CDR1 MGHRA, CDR2 YSYEKL. The trim removed 4 bases at V and 8 bases at J, leaving 6 bases unmatched. This CDR3 region has 14 residues. DNA of the CDR3: TGCGCCAGCAGCCGTAGGACAGGGGATTATGAGCAGTTCTTC. Translated, it gives CASSRRTGDYEQFF.

The sample holds a few counts of this clonotype. The chain joins TRBV20-1 to TRBJ2-7; TRBD2 agrees at 7 bases. The germline gives CDR1 DFQATT, CDR2 SNEGSKA (reference sequence). CDR3 length: 14 residues. With V trimmed by 6 bases and J by 1 base, 9 bases remained unmatched. CDR3 sequence (DNA): TGCAGTGCCGGAGCGGCGGGAGAGTCCTACGAGCAGTACTTC. It codes for CSAGAAGESYEQYF.

CDR3 sequence (DNA): TGTGCCATCAGTTTCTTACAGGGTAATGAGAACACCGGGGAGCTGTTTTTT. It yields the protein CAISFLQGNENTGELFF. V and J are TRBV10-3 and TRBJ2-2; D possibly corresponds to TRBD1 (6 bases). The CDR3 runs to 17 residues. Per germline, CDR1 ENHRY and CDR2 SYGVKD. Trimming shortened V by 5 bases and J by 1 base, and 17 bases separated the two germline ends.

Ten or more counts support this clonotype. V and J are TRBV27 and TRBJ1-2, with 10 bases that match TRBD1. There are 18 residues in the CDR3. The V gene's germline CDR1 is MNHEY and CDR2 SMNVEV (reference sequence). V lost 6 bases and J lost 0; bases outside the gene matches: 13. The CDR3 spells CASSSALRQGASNYGYTF. DNA for the CDR3: TGTGCCAGCAGCTCCGCCCTCAGACAGGGGGCCTCTAACTATGGCTACACCTTC.

The chain employs TRBV29-1 and TRBJ2-7; 9 nucleotides match TRBD2. Per germline, CDR1 SQVTM and CDR2 ANQGSEA. The CDR3 contains 15 residues. V lost 4 bases and J lost 4; bases outside the gene matches: 11. CDR3 bases: TGCAGCGTTGTAGCGGGAGAACCCGCGGGGTACGAGCAGTACTTC. Its translation is CSVVAGEPAGYEQYF.

This clonotype was seen only a few times. V is TRBV4-3 and J is TRBJ1-1, with D perhaps TRBD1 (5 bases). The CDR3 totals 12 residues. V lost 3 bases to trimming and J lost 10 bases, with 12 bases between them. CDR1 is LGHNA and CDR2 is YSLEER in the germline V gene. The CDR3, as DNA: TGCGCCAGCAGCCAGGCAGGGTTGGGAGCTTTCTTT. It encodes CASSQAGLGAFF.

The DNA of the CDR3 is TGTGCCAGCAGCAACCCTTACGACAGGGGGGGCGATACGCAGTATTTT. It is translated as CASSNPYDRGGDTQYF. This chain uses TRBV6-1 with TRBJ2-3; TRBD1 matches at 9 bases. The CDR3 loop spans 16 amino acids. Germline values: CDR1 MNHNS, CDR2 SASEGT. The V and J ends lost 6 bases and 6 bases, in that order; junction bases with no gene match: 13.

The V and J genes are TRBV20-1 and TRBJ2-5; a weak D match, TRBD2 (7 bases). CDR1 is DFQATT, CDR2 SNEGSKA, per germline (reference sequence). CDR3 length: 15 amino acids. Trimming stripped 5 bases from V and 5 bases from J, with 21 bases between. CDR3 sequence reads: CSASSLGGGGETQYF. CDR3 nucleotide sequence: TGCAGTGCTTCAAGCCTTGGGGGAGGGGGGGAGACCCAGTACTTC.